The rows below give T cell receptor beta chains drawn from one sample of a study of blood T cell repertoires in COVID-19. This table comes from immunoSEQ multiplex PCR, and its TCRdb copy is limited to in-frame clones, with some not included. Of around 300,000 clones in the sample, 80% to 90% were seen once. Sample: PBMCs or T cells enriched from blood (not recorded which). The receptors originated from a woman aged 18-30 years who had recovered from COVID-19. Both conserved end residues are part of each CDR3. The order of the fields is J gene, V gene, D gene, clone size, CDR3 protein, CDR3 DNA. D genes are given only for firm matches. A row's size may be missing; if present it is once, few, many or a size class.

j_gene: TRBJ2-5
v_gene: TRBV28
d_gene: TRBD1
abundance: -
CDR3aa: CATGQGLGTQYF
CDR3nt: TGTGCCACCGGACAGGGTTTGGGGACCCAGTACTTC

j_gene: TRBJ2-2
v_gene: TRBV11-3
d_gene: TRBD1
abundance: -
CDR3aa: CASSPDTGGTGELFF
CDR3nt: TGTGCCAGCAGCCCAGATACAGGGGGTACCGGGGAGCTGTTTTTT

j_gene: TRBJ1-5
v_gene: TRBV28
d_gene: TRBD1
abundance: -
CDR3aa: CASSKTGGYSNQPQHF
CDR3nt: TGTGCCAGCAGCAAAACAGGGGGCTATAGCAATCAGCCCCAGCATTTT

j_gene: TRBJ1-3
v_gene: TRBV19
d_gene: -
abundance: -
CDR3aa: CAPGTGVSGNTIYF
CDR3nt: TGTGCCCCTGGGACGGGGGTCTCTGGAAACACCATATATTTT

j_gene: TRBJ1-2
v_gene: TRBV4-2
d_gene: TRBD1
abundance: -
CDR3aa: CASGQGYGYTF
CDR3nt: TGTGCCAGCGGACAGGGCTATGGCTACACCTTC

j_gene: TRBJ1-2
v_gene: TRBV2
d_gene: TRBD1
abundance: once
CDR3aa: CASNEDRGRGGYTF
CDR3nt: TGTGCCAGCAACGAAGACAGGGGGCGCGGAGGCTACACCTTC

j_gene: TRBJ2-4
v_gene: TRBV28
d_gene: TRBD2
abundance: -
CDR3aa: CASHAAGGPGGNIQYF
CDR3nt: TGTGCCAGCCACGCGGCGGGGGGGCCGGGGGGAAACATTCAGTACTTC

j_gene: TRBJ1-2
v_gene: TRBV21-1
d_gene: -
abundance: -
CDR3aa: CASSKYRLAQQGNGYTF
CDR3nt: TGTGCCAGCAGCAAATACCGGTTGGCCCAACAGGGGAATGGCTACACCTTC

j_gene: TRBJ2-3
v_gene: TRBV24-1
d_gene: -
abundance: once
CDR3aa: CATSDYNGNTDTQYF
CDR3nt: TGTGCCACCAGTGATTACAACGGGAACACAGATACGCAGTATTTT

j_gene: TRBJ2-7
v_gene: TRBV4-2
d_gene: TRBD1
abundance: -
CDR3aa: CASSQERTGVSYEQYF
CDR3nt: TGTGCCAGCAGCCAAGAGAGGACAGGGGTCTCCTACGAGCAGTACTTC

j_gene: TRBJ1-1
v_gene: TRBV7-8
d_gene: -
abundance: -
CDR3aa: CASSPPSIRGTEAFF
CDR3nt: TGTGCCAGCAGCCCCCCAAGCATAAGGGGCACTGAAGCTTTCTTT

j_gene: TRBJ2-3
v_gene: TRBV5-8
d_gene: -
abundance: once
CDR3aa: CATPGQISTDTQYF
CDR3nt: TGTGCCACCCCCGGACAGATTAGCACAGATACGCAGTATTTT

j_gene: TRBJ2-5
v_gene: TRBV5-1
d_gene: TRBD2
abundance: -
CDR3aa: CASSFVRASGGRETQYF
CDR3nt: TGCGCCAGCAGCTTTGTGAGGGCGAGCGGGGGGCGAGAGACCCAGTACTTC

j_gene: TRBJ1-1
v_gene: TRBV19
d_gene: -
abundance: -
CDR3aa: CASSRKGDTEAFF
CDR3nt: TGTGCCAGTAGTAGAAAAGGGGACACTGAAGCTTTCTTT

j_gene: TRBJ1-6
v_gene: TRBV5-1
d_gene: -
abundance: -
CDR3aa: CASSLELNSPLHF
CDR3nt: TGCGCCAGCAGCTTGGAACTGAATTCACCCCTCCACTTT

j_gene: TRBJ1-1
v_gene: TRBV6-6
d_gene: -
abundance: -
CDR3aa: CASIRDSAITEAFF
CDR3nt: TGTGCCAGCATCCGGGACTCAGCCATCACTGAAGCTTTCTTT

j_gene: TRBJ1-2
v_gene: TRBV2
d_gene: -
abundance: -
CDR3aa: CASSEQGARKNYGYTF
CDR3nt: TGTGCCAGCAGTGAGCAAGGGGCGCGAAAGAATTATGGCTACACCTTC

j_gene: TRBJ2-3
v_gene: TRBV25-1
d_gene: TRBD2
abundance: -
CDR3aa: CASSDLRGGDTQYF
CDR3nt: TGTGCCAGCAGTGATCTCCGGGGGGGGGATACGCAGTATTTT

j_gene: TRBJ1-1
v_gene: TRBV6-5
d_gene: -
abundance: -
CDR3aa: CASSYFDSPMNTEAFF
CDR3nt: TGTGCCAGCAGTTACTTTGACAGCCCCATGAACACTGAAGCTTTCTTT

j_gene: TRBJ1-2
v_gene: TRBV28
d_gene: TRBD1
abundance: -
CDR3aa: CASLPGQASYGYTF
CDR3nt: TGTGCCTCCCTCCCGGGACAGGCTAGCTATGGCTACACCTTC

j_gene: TRBJ1-5
v_gene: TRBV6-5
d_gene: TRBD1
abundance: -
CDR3aa: CASMDRGGDQPQHF
CDR3nt: TGTGCCAGCATGGACAGGGGAGGCGATCAGCCCCAGCATTTT

j_gene: TRBJ2-6
v_gene: TRBV7-3
d_gene: -
abundance: once
CDR3aa: CASSFGTGANVLTF
CDR3nt: TGTGCCAGCAGCTTTGGCACTGGGGCCAACGTCCTGACTTTC

j_gene: TRBJ2-3
v_gene: TRBV28
d_gene: TRBD1
abundance: -
CDR3aa: CASRNRGSTDTQYF
CDR3nt: TGTGCCAGCAGAAACAGGGGAAGCACAGATACGCAGTATTTT

j_gene: TRBJ2-4
v_gene: TRBV7-2
d_gene: -
abundance: once
CDR3aa: CASSLRDIKNIQYF
CDR3nt: TGTGCCAGCAGCCTCCGGGACATCAAAAACATTCAGTACTTC

j_gene: TRBJ2-3
v_gene: TRBV28
d_gene: -
abundance: -
CDR3aa: CASSKAGLEEGNTQYF
CDR3nt: TGTGCCAGCTCTAAGGCGGGACTGGAAGAGGGAAATACGCAGTATTTT

j_gene: TRBJ2-7
v_gene: TRBV5-6
d_gene: TRBD1
abundance: -
CDR3aa: CASSAGQGYYEQYF
CDR3nt: TGTGCCAGCAGCGCGGGACAGGGGTACTACGAGCAGTACTTC

j_gene: TRBJ2-7
v_gene: TRBV5-5
d_gene: TRBD2
abundance: -
CDR3aa: CASSLLGGARDEQYF
CDR3nt: TGTGCCAGCAGCTTGCTCGGGGGGGCCAGAGACGAGCAGTACTTC

j_gene: TRBJ2-3
v_gene: TRBV5-1
d_gene: -
abundance: -
CDR3aa: CASSLQVSTDTQYF
CDR3nt: TGCGCCAGCAGCTTGCAGGTTAGCACAGATACGCAGTATTTT

j_gene: TRBJ2-3
v_gene: TRBV13
d_gene: TRBD2
abundance: -
CDR3aa: CASSLGTSGEDTQYF
CDR3nt: TGTGCCAGCAGCTTGGGGACTAGCGGAGAAGATACGCAGTATTTT

j_gene: TRBJ1-1
v_gene: TRBV4-1
d_gene: -
abundance: -
CDR3aa: CASSQGNGGPEAFF
CDR3nt: TGCGCCAGCAGCCAAGGCAACGGGGGACCTGAAGCTTTCTTT

j_gene: TRBJ2-1
v_gene: TRBV27
d_gene: -
abundance: -
CDR3aa: CASKDGSWVSEQFF
CDR3nt: TGTGCCAGCAAAGACGGGAGCTGGGTAAGTGAGCAGTTCTTC

j_gene: TRBJ1-5
v_gene: TRBV4-1
d_gene: -
abundance: -
CDR3aa: CASSQEGSFQPQHF
CDR3nt: TGCGCCAGCAGCCAAGAAGGGAGTTTTCAGCCCCAGCATTTT

j_gene: TRBJ2-5
v_gene: TRBV11-2
d_gene: TRBD2
abundance: -
CDR3aa: CASSFRTSGGLYQETQYF
CDR3nt: TGTGCCAGCAGCTTCCGGACTAGCGGGGGGCTTTACCAAGAGACCCAGTACTTC

j_gene: TRBJ2-4
v_gene: TRBV14
d_gene: TRBD2
abundance: -
CDR3aa: CASSQEREGLYF
CDR3nt: TGTGCCAGCAGCCAAGAGAGGGAGGGTCTGTACTTC

j_gene: TRBJ1-6
v_gene: TRBV13
d_gene: -
abundance: -
CDR3aa: CASSLGSYNSPLHF
CDR3nt: TGTGCCAGCAGCCTCGGGAGTTATAATTCACCCCTCCACTTT

j_gene: TRBJ2-5
v_gene: TRBV5-1
d_gene: -
abundance: -
CDR3aa: CASRFSGQETQYF
CDR3nt: TGCGCCAGCAGGTTTAGCGGCCAAGAGACCCAGTACTTC

j_gene: TRBJ2-7
v_gene: TRBV15
d_gene: -
abundance: -
CDR3aa: CATSRVGGNYEQYF
CDR3nt: TGTGCCACCAGCAGAGTCGGAGGGAACTACGAGCAGTACTTC

j_gene: TRBJ2-7
v_gene: TRBV2
d_gene: -
abundance: -
CDR3aa: CASAAGGQGDYEQYF
CDR3nt: TGTGCCAGCGCCGCCGGGGGGCAGGGAGACTACGAGCAGTACTTC

j_gene: TRBJ1-5
v_gene: TRBV25-1
d_gene: -
abundance: -
CDR3aa: CASSDYITPTGYQPQHF
CDR3nt: TGTGCCAGCAGTGACTATATAACCCCAACGGGTTATCAGCCCCAGCATTTT

j_gene: TRBJ2-1
v_gene: TRBV7-9
d_gene: -
abundance: -
CDR3aa: CASSLAPRQVDNEQFF
CDR3nt: TGTGCCAGCAGCTTAGCTCCCAGACAGGTGGACAATGAGCAGTTCTTC

j_gene: TRBJ2-1
v_gene: TRBV7-9
d_gene: TRBD2
abundance: once
CDR3aa: CASSFGLAGPEQFF
CDR3nt: TGTGCCAGCAGCTTTGGACTAGCGGGACCGGAGCAGTTCTTC

j_gene: TRBJ1-2
v_gene: TRBV9
d_gene: -
abundance: -
CDR3aa: CASSVDTGGYGYTF
CDR3nt: TGTGCCAGCAGCGTAGATACAGGTGGCTATGGCTACACCTTC

j_gene: TRBJ1-6
v_gene: TRBV5-4
d_gene: TRBD1
abundance: -
CDR3aa: CASSLGGQSSPLHF
CDR3nt: TGTGCCAGCAGCTTGGGGGGACAGTCTTCACCCCTCCACTTT

j_gene: TRBJ1-2
v_gene: TRBV12-3/TRBV12-4
d_gene: -
abundance: -
CDR3aa: CASSLALGRGYTF
CDR3nt: TGTGCCAGCAGTTTAGCGCTGGGCCGGGGCTACACCTTC

j_gene: TRBJ2-2
v_gene: TRBV27
d_gene: -
abundance: once
CDR3aa: CASSLTGWTGELFF
CDR3nt: TGTGCCAGCAGTTTAACAGGCTGGACCGGGGAGCTGTTTTTT

j_gene: TRBJ1-2
v_gene: TRBV27
d_gene: -
abundance: -
CDR3aa: CASSFAGAGEINYGYTF
CDR3nt: TGTGCCAGCAGTTTCGCCGGGGCAGGGGAGATTAACTATGGCTACACCTTC

j_gene: TRBJ2-3
v_gene: TRBV14
d_gene: TRBD2
abundance: -
CDR3aa: CASSQDYLAGASTDTQYF
CDR3nt: TGTGCCAGCAGCCAAGATTACCTAGCGGGGGCCAGCACAGATACGCAGTATTTT

j_gene: TRBJ2-1
v_gene: TRBV6-4
d_gene: TRBD2
abundance: -
CDR3aa: CASSARPLSGGLNEQFF
CDR3nt: TGTGCCAGCAGTGCCCGACCACTAAGCGGGGGCCTCAATGAGCAGTTCTTC

j_gene: TRBJ1-4
v_gene: TRBV18
d_gene: -
abundance: -
CDR3aa: CASSNRENNEKLFF
CDR3nt: TGTGCCAGCTCCAACAGGGAAAATAATGAAAAACTGTTTTTT

j_gene: TRBJ2-1
v_gene: TRBV11-3
d_gene: -
abundance: -
CDR3aa: CASSLGGPYNEQFF
CDR3nt: TGTGCCAGCAGCTTAGGGGGGCCTTACAATGAGCAGTTCTTC

j_gene: TRBJ2-7
v_gene: TRBV6-2/TRBV6-3
d_gene: TRBD2
abundance: -
CDR3aa: CASSYFPLERGGREQYF
CDR3nt: TGTGCCAGCAGTTACTTCCCCTTAGAGCGGGGAGGACGGGAGCAGTACTTC

j_gene: TRBJ1-2
v_gene: TRBV10-2
d_gene: -
abundance: -
CDR3aa: CASTLQGNGYTF
CDR3nt: TGCGCCAGCACCTTACAGGGTAATGGCTACACCTTC

j_gene: TRBJ2-2
v_gene: TRBV4-1
d_gene: -
abundance: -
CDR3aa: CASSQVSGGGELFF
CDR3nt: TGCGCCAGCAGCCAAGTATCCGGGGGCGGGGAGCTGTTTTTT

j_gene: TRBJ1-1
v_gene: TRBV6-1
d_gene: TRBD1
abundance: -
CDR3aa: CASSDGGTGDGDTEAFF
CDR3nt: TGTGCCAGCAGTGACGGCGGGACAGGGGATGGGGACACTGAAGCTTTCTTT

j_gene: TRBJ1-1
v_gene: TRBV10-2
d_gene: -
abundance: -
CDR3aa: CASIGQNVGLAFF
CDR3nt: TGCGCCAGCATTGGACAGAATGTCGGCTTGGCTTTCTTT

j_gene: TRBJ2-1
v_gene: TRBV30
d_gene: -
abundance: -
CDR3aa: CAWNGYAGVNEQFF
CDR3nt: TGTGCCTGGAACGGATATGCAGGGGTAAATGAGCAGTTCTTC

j_gene: TRBJ2-3
v_gene: TRBV5-1
d_gene: TRBD2
abundance: -
CDR3aa: CASSGPTSGDTQYF
CDR3nt: TGCGCCAGCAGCGGACCCACTAGCGGAGATACGCAGTATTTT